What follows are 13 T cell receptor beta chains derived from one specimen sequenced in a study of sequential checkpoint blockade in melanoma. Produced via immunoSEQ multiplex PCR; TCRdb's table is partial and in-frame only. The sample yields roughly 10,000 clones, around three quarters seen once. The treatment here: randomized to nivolumab then ipilimumab (arm A) or the reverse (arm B). Sequenced here: CD8+ T cells sorted from blood (inferred from file names), sampled from a patient given nivolumab and ipilimumab in sequence. The origin of the receptors is a human donor with melanoma.

The chain employs TRBV4-1 and TRBJ2-2; D gene unclear. This CDR3 is 16 amino acids long. Trimming took 6 bases from V and 0 from J, leaving 14 bases between them. Germline V lookup: CDR1 MGHRA, CDR2 YSYEKL. This CDR3 reads CASSTYGDPNTGELFF. CDR3 sequence (DNA): TGCGCCAGCAGTACCTACGGTGATCCGAACACCGGGGAGCTGTTTTTT.

This clone was recorded only once. The chain joins TRBV19 to TRBJ2-1; 8 bases align to TRBD2. There are 16 residues in the CDR3. The germline gives CDR1 LNHDA, CDR2 SQIVND (reference sequence). J lost 1 base, V lost 2 bases, and 4 bases had no gene match. The CDR3 is CASSISGGLSYNEQFF. The CDR3 DNA sequence: TGTGCCAGTAGTATAAGCGGGGGTTTATCCTACAATGAGCAGTTCTTC.

The chain couples TRBV5-1 to TRBJ2-1, with TRBD1 matching over 7 bases. Trimming cost V 2 bases and J 8 bases; bases outside gene matches: 7. This CDR3 spans 14 amino acids. From germline, CDR1 is SGHRS and CDR2 YFSETQ. CDR3 sequence: CASSLEGAADEQFF. The DNA for the CDR3 is TGCGCCAGCAGCTTAGAGGGGGCGGCGGATGAGCAGTTCTTC.

This clone was seen a few times. The chain employs TRBV7-9 and TRBJ2-2; a weak D match, TRBD1 (6 bases). The CDR3 runs 16 residues. The germline V and J ends were trimmed by 1 base and 4 bases, with 13 bases remaining between them. The germline CDR1 and CDR2 sequences are SEHNR and FQNEAQ (reference sequence). The CDR3 protein is CASSLVGGAVTGELFF. The CDR3 DNA is TGTGCCAGCAGCTTAGTAGGGGGAGCCGTCACCGGGGAGCTGTTTTTT.

The gene calls are TRBV7-9 and TRBJ2-7, with D possibly matching TRBD1 (5 bases). The V and J ends lost 4 bases and 2 bases respectively, with 9 bases between them. Germline lookup yields CDR1 SEHNR and CDR2 FQNEAQ (reference sequence). This CDR3 is built from 13 residues. The CDR3 here is CASSSTVAYEQYF. In DNA form, the CDR3 reads TGTGCCAGCAGCTCGACAGTCGCCTACGAGCAGTACTTC.

This chain joins TRBV28 and TRBJ1-6, with 7 nucleotides matching TRBD1. The CDR3 loop spans 16 amino acids. V was clipped by 7 bases and J by 3 bases; unmatched bases: 9. Germline CDR1 and CDR2: MDHEN and SYDVKM. CDR3 sequence: CASNPLDRLYNSPLHF. The CDR3 DNA reads as TGTGCCAGCAATCCTTTGGACAGGCTCTATAATTCACCCCTCCACTTT.

The gene calls are TRBV6-6 and TRBJ2-7, with TRBD2 identical over 9 bases. CDR3 length: 14 residues. Germline loops: CDR1 MNHNY, CDR2 SVGAGI (reference sequence). J lost 6 bases, V lost 2 bases, and 5 bases had no gene match. This CDR3 reads CASSYQQLAGEQYV. CDR3 in DNA: TGTGCCAGCAGTTACCAACAACTAGCGGGCGAGCAGTACGTC.

The chain has TRBV6-1 and TRBJ1-2; no clear D gene. Germline V lookup: CDR1 MNHNS, CDR2 SASEGT. Trimming shortened V by 1 base and J by 4 bases, and 10 bases separated the two germline ends. This CDR3 has 14 amino acids. The CDR3: CASSEGSEFYGYTF. As DNA, the CDR3 is TGTGCCAGCAGTGAAGGCAGCGAATTCTATGGCTACACCTTC.

This chain connects TRBV7-8 to TRBJ2-5; 7 positions agree with TRBD1. TRBJ2-7 explains the end of the DNA better; the J call may be wrong. Germline V gene lookup returns CDR1 SGHVS and CDR2 FQNEAQ. The CDR3 consists of 16 residues. Here the CDR3 DNA reads TGTGCCAGCAGCTTAACTAGGACAGGCGAATCCTACGAGCAGTACTTC. Its protein product is CASSLTRTGESYEQYF.

This rearrangement joins TRBV5-6 to TRBJ1-2; TRBD1 might be the D (6 bases). The V and J ends lost 0 bases and 3 bases respectively, with 12 bases between them. CDR1 is SGHDT, CDR2 YYEEEE, per germline. The CDR3 has 15 amino acids. The CDR3: CASSLVGGDYYGYTF. In nucleotides, the CDR3 is TGTGCCAGCAGCTTGGTTGGGGGCGACTACTATGGCTACACCTTC.

This clone was observed once. The V gene is TRBV7-6, the J gene TRBJ2-2, with TRBD2 identical over 15 bases. Per the germline V gene, CDR1 is SGHVS and CDR2 is FNYEAQ. CDR3 length: 20 amino acids. V shed 6 bases and J 6 bases; nucleotides not matched to a gene: 17. This chain's CDR3 is CASSPHPGTSGGPSAGELFF. DNA of the CDR3: TGTGCCAGCAGTCCTCACCCCGGGACTAGCGGGGGGCCTTCAGCCGGGGAGCTGTTTTTT.

The genes are TRBV4-1 and TRBJ1-2; 7 positions agree with TRBD1. This CDR3 is 15 amino acids long. The germline gives CDR1 MGHRA, CDR2 YSYEKL. Trimming removed 4 bases from V and 3 bases from J; junction bases left unmatched: 8. This CDR3 reads CASSLGPDRDYGYTF. The DNA for the CDR3 is TGCGCCAGCAGCCTCGGACCTGACAGGGACTATGGCTACACCTTC.

The chain recombines TRBV27 with TRBJ1-3, with a tentative D call TRBD1 (5 bases). V lost 2 bases and J 10 bases, leaving 15 bases between the germline ends. Germline V gene data show CDR1 as MNHEY and CDR2 as SMNVEV (reference sequence). The CDR3 is 14 residues long. CDR3 coding DNA: TGTGCCAGCAGTTTAAGTACGGGCGGGGGGACCATATATTTT. Protein product: CASSLSTGGGTIYF.